This T cell receptor beta chain was sequenced for a study of blood T cell repertoires in COVID-19. About the research overall: Spain, Italy and the United States supplied samples that represented acute and convalescent COVID-19. PBMCs, B-cell-depleted T cells, or T cells were the source of the cDNA or gDNA that made up the material.

This clone was seen more than once but under ten times. There are 14 residues in the CDR3. Per germline, CDR1 SGHRS and CDR2 YFSETQ. V trimming: 2 bases; J trimming: 7 bases; junction bases outside the gene matches: 4. As handled by the study authors: Amplifying reference gene primers gave estimates of nucleated cell counts. Using immunoSEQ multiplex PCR, the repertoire was profiled, and TCRdb retains in-frame clones only, with some absent. From that table come the V and J calls and clone size; the DNA was used to work out D and trimming. In the table there are 150,000 to 200,000 clones, approximately 79% of which are singletons.

The sequencing sample was made of peripheral blood. This TCR derives from an elderly woman with acute or convalescent COVID-19. V usage is TRBV5-1 and J usage is TRBJ2-1, with 9 bases aligning to TRBD2. The CDR3 protein is CASSFGSGSNEQFF. CDR3 coding DNA: TGCGCCAGCAGCTTTGGTAGCGGGAGTAATGAGCAGTTCTTC.